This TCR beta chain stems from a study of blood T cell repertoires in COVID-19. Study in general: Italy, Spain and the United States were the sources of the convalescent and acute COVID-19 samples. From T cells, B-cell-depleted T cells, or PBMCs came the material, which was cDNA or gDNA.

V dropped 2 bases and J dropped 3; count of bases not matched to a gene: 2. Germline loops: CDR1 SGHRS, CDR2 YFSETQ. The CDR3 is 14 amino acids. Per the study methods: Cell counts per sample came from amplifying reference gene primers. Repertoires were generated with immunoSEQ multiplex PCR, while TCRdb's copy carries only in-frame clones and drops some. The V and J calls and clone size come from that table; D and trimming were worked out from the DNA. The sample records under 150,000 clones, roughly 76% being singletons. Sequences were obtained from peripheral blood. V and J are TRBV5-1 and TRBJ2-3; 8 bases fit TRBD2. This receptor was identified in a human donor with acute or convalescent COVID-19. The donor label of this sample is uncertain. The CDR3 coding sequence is TGCGCCAGCAGCTTAGGACTAGCTACAGATACGCAGTATTTT. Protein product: CASSLGLATDTQYF.